This T cell receptor beta chain is drawn from a study of shared clonotypes between healthy human individuals. General observations from the study: Shared across a few donors were roughly 5.3% of the naive CD4 clonotypes. An anticipated effect of sequencing depth on clonotype sharing among donors was recognized.

Turning to this clone: The antigen remains unidentified.

CDR3 length equals 16 residues. Germline V CDR1 and CDR2: PRHDT, FYEKMQ (reference sequence). Germline trimming cut 5 bases from V and 4 bases from J; bases unmatched to any gene: 10. Terminally differentiated effector memory CD45RA+ cells were excluded from the naive CD8 cells, which were CD45RO-negative and positively selected for CCR7. Deep was the level at which the assay was run. Assay: immunoSEQ multiplex PCR; the TCRdb copy retains only in-frame clones and omits some. The table shows hundreds of thousands of clones, with about 96% occurring only once. The sequence came from a woman aged 25 to 39 in good health. The material sequenced was naive CD8+ T cells sorted from blood. The chain combines TRBV13 with TRBJ2-7; TRBD1 matches 11 bases. The CDR3 is CASSPDGQGAMYEQYF. CDR3 nucleotide sequence: TGTGCCAGCAGCCCTGACGGACAGGGGGCAATGTACGAGCAGTACTTC.